This T cell receptor beta chain was sequenced for a study of PD-1 blockade in mismatch repair-deficient tumors. Overall study context: Enrolled about 2013-2016, patients had progressing, pretreated mismatch repair-deficient cancers of approximately 13 types.

All patients were mismatch repair deficient, assessed by either PCR or immunohistochemistry. TCR sequencing covered a few patients who responded to pembrolizumab. CDR1 and CDR2 from the germline V gene are ENHRY and SYGVKD. The V gene end was trimmed by 0 bases and the J gene end by 4 bases; junction bases not matched to a gene: 5. CDR3 size: 15 residues. Study outcomes and limitations: After pembrolizumab, tumor-resident clones rose rapidly, then generally contracted before radiologic responses.

Sequencing used immunoSEQ multiplex PCR; TCRdb keeps in-frame clones, though not all of them. The repertoire includes under 150,000 clones, roughly nine tenths of them detected once, and roughly 12% sits in the top ten. On this clone itself: Its cognate antigen is unknown.

The chain couples TRBV10-3 to TRBJ2-5; 7 bases line up with TRBD2. This receptor was taken from an adult with mismatch repair-deficient cancer. Here the sequenced sample was peripheral blood, taken 44 weeks after starting pembrolizumab. In nucleotides, the CDR3 is TGTGCCATCAGTGAGTCACGGGGCGGGGGAGAGACCCAGTACTTC. Its protein product is CAISESRGGGETQYF.